Following are 9 T cell receptor beta chains from one sample sequenced in a study of T cell responses to AZD1222 COVID-19 vaccine. This table comes from immunoSEQ multiplex PCR, and its TCRdb copy is limited to in-frame clones, with some not included. The sample includes about 120,000 clones, over 85% of them seen just once. This material consisted of peripheral blood, taken on day 0 of AZD1222 vaccination. The receptors here all came from an adult in good health.

The gene calls are TRBV5-1 and TRBJ1-5, with D uncertain. Trimming stripped 0 bases from V and 0 bases from J, with 7 bases between. The CDR3 runs 15 residues. CDR1 SGHRS and CDR2 YFSETQ come from the germline V gene. The CDR3 nucleotides are TGCGCCAGCAGCTTGGGGCAGTATAGCAATCAGCCCCAGCATTTT. Protein: CASSLGQYSNQPQHF.

This rearrangement joins TRBV2 to TRBJ2-2, with D perhaps TRBD1 or TRBD2 (5 bases each). The length of the CDR3 is 15 residues. Per germline, CDR1 SNHLY and CDR2 FYNNEI. Trimming shortened V by 1 base and J by 6 bases, and 12 bases separated the two germline ends. The CDR3, as DNA: TGTGCCAGCAGTGAAGAGTTCGGGGCCGCCGGGGAGCTGTTTTTT. It is translated as CASSEEFGAAGELFF.

This chain links TRBV2 with TRBJ1-5, with a tentative D call TRBD1 (5 bases). This CDR3 is built from 13 residues. Germline CDR1 is SNHLY and CDR2 is FYNNEI. The V and J ends lost 8 bases and 5 bases respectively, with 13 bases between them. The CDR3 protein is CASGRDGDQPQHF. For the CDR3, the DNA is TGTGCCAGCGGCCGGGACGGAGATCAGCCCCAGCATTTT. Together with reference TRBV2 and TRBJ1-5, the CDR3 gives the full variable domain: EPEVTQTPSHQVTQMGQEVILRCVPISNHLYFYWYRQILGQKVEFLVSFYNNEISEKSEIFDDQFSVERPDGSNFTLKIRSTKLEDSAMYFCASGRDGDQPQHFGDGTRLSIL.

With respect to this clone: This same CDR3 is encoded by further DNA sequences in the sample. The chain is built from TRBV20-1 and TRBJ1-1; unclear D gene. V lost 1 base, J lost 2 bases, and 2 bases lay in between. CDR3 length equals 11 residues. Germline V gene sequence: CDR1 DFQATT, CDR2 SNEGSKA (reference sequence). CDR3 amino acids: CSARGNTEAFF. CDR3 sequence (DNA): TGCAGTGCTAGAGGTAACACTGAAGCTTTCTTT.

The chain links TRBV5-1 to TRBJ2-2, with 13 bases identical to TRBD2. Trimming removed 4 bases from V and 6 bases from J; junction bases left unmatched: 9. Germline lookup yields CDR1 SGHRS and CDR2 YFSETQ. The CDR3 is 17 amino acids. The CDR3 DNA reads as TGCGCCAGCAGCCCACTAGCGGGAGGGCCTGAGGCCGGGGAGCTGTTTTTT. Its translation is CASSPLAGGPEAGELFF.

The rearrangement links TRBV7-9 to TRBJ1-6; 7 bases agree with TRBD1. Germline CDR1 reads SEHNR; CDR2 reads FQNEAQ (reference sequence). This CDR3 spans 12 amino acids. The CDR3 coding sequence is TGTGCGTCAGGGACAGAAAATTCACCCCTCCACTTT. This encodes CASGTENSPLHF.

The V gene is TRBV5-6, the J gene TRBJ2-1, with 8 bases lining up with TRBD2. The CDR3 sequence is 17 residues long. The germline CDR1 and CDR2 sequences are SGHDT and YYEEEE. V trimming: 1 base; J trimming: 2 bases; junction bases outside the gene matches: 8. CDR3 DNA sequence: TGTGCCAGCAGCTTGAGTCGAAATAGCGGGACCTACAATGAGCAGTTCTTC. Protein product: CASSLSRNSGTYNEQFF.

There are a few counts of this clone. CDR3 amino acids: CASSQAAGNQPQHF. CDR3 bases: TGTGCCAGCAGTCAGGCAGCCGGCAATCAGCCCCAGCATTTT. This chain links TRBV2 with TRBJ1-5; D call uncertain. Germline V gene lookup returns CDR1 SNHLY and CDR2 FYNNEI. This CDR3 has 14 amino acids. The V end lost 5 bases, the J end lost 2 bases, and 10 bases lay between the germline ends.

V usage is TRBV2 and J usage is TRBJ1-4, with a possible D match to TRBD1 (6 bases). Deletions cut 3 bases from V and 2 bases from J, with 10 bases between. The CDR3 contains 15 residues. Germline values: CDR1 SNHLY, CDR2 FYNNEI. The CDR3 DNA sequence: TGTGCCAGCAGTGATGGCAGGGGCACTAATGAAAAACTGTTTTTT. It is translated as CASSDGRGTNEKLFF.